This is a list of T cell receptor beta chains from one sample in a study of cytomegalovirus exposure and HLA in healthy donors. Generated by immunoSEQ multiplex PCR, the TCRdb table keeps only in-frame clones and is missing some. The sample holds about 280,000 clones, 85% to 90% seen once. The material sequenced was PBMCs. The origin of the receptors is a woman between 18 and 29 years old in good health and CMV-seronegative. CDR3s include the opening cysteine and the closing phenylalanine or tryptophan. The D gene is left open where the match is weak. Rows may omit the clone size; those that give it use once, few, many or a size class.

D	J	size	V	DNA	CDR3
TRBD1	TRBJ2-1	-	TRBV19	TGTGCCACCCGAGGGTTAGGACAGGACTACAATGAGCAGTTCTTC	CATRGLGQDYNEQFF
-	TRBJ2-7	-	TRBV19	TGTGCCAGTAGTATAGAAGAAGGAGCCTCTTGGGAGCAGTACTTC	CASSIEEGASWEQYF
TRBD1	TRBJ1-6	-	TRBV5-8	TGTGCCAGCAGCTTGAGTTGGACAGGTCAAAATTCACCCCTCCACTTT	CASSLSWTGQNSPLHF
-	TRBJ2-7	-	TRBV7-3	TGTGCCAGCAGCTTACCGGTCACCGACAGTACCTCCTACGAGCAGTACTTC	CASSLPVTDSTSYEQYF
-	TRBJ2-2	-	TRBV30	TGTGCCTGGAGTGTTTCGCTAGATGGCGGGGAGCTGTTTTTT	CAWSVSLDGGELFF
-	TRBJ1-2	-	TRBV9	TGTGCCAGCAGCGTAGACCAGAACTATGGCTACACCTTC	CASSVDQNYGYTF
-	TRBJ2-7	-	TRBV27	TGTGCCAGCAGTTTATCGCCTGTCTCGCCCGAGCAGTACTTC	CASSLSPVSPEQYF
-	TRBJ2-7	-	TRBV4-3	TGCGCCAGCAGCCCCGGGGGTGGGGCTAGCTTCGGTAACGAGCAGTACTTC	CASSPGGGASFGNEQYF
-	TRBJ2-7	once	TRBV5-1	TGCGCCAGCAGCGGGGGGACAGCCCCCTACGAGCAGTACTTC	CASSGGTAPYEQYF
TRBD1	TRBJ1-2	-	TRBV28	TGTGCCAGCAGACGGGACAGCTCTAACTATGGCTACACCTTC	CASRRDSSNYGYTF
TRBD1	TRBJ2-7	-	TRBV7-6	TGTGCCAGCAGCTCATGGGTACAGGGGGCCTACGAGCAGTACTTC	CASSSWVQGAYEQYF
TRBD1	TRBJ2-1	-	TRBV9	TGTGCCAGCAGCGGGGGGACAGAAGGGTACAATGAGCAGTTCTTC	CASSGGTEGYNEQFF
-	TRBJ1-5	-	TRBV21-1	TGTGCCAGCAGCAAACAGGGCGCAATCAATCAGCCCCAGCATTTT	CASSKQGAINQPQHF
-	TRBJ1-2	-	TRBV27	TGTGCCAGCAGCCCTTCGGGACAAAACTATGGCTACACCTTC	CASSPSGQNYGYTF
-	TRBJ2-1	-	TRBV6-5	TGTGCCAGCAGCCCGGACACGAGCTCCTACAATGAGCAGTTCTTC	CASSPDTSSYNEQFF
-	TRBJ2-1	-	TRBV10-3	TGTGCCTCCTGGGGAGACAATGAGCAGTTCTTC	CASWGDNEQFF
TRBD2	TRBJ2-5	-	TRBV9	TGTGCCAGCAGCGCGGTTCTAGCGGGACGTAGAGAGACCCAGTACTTC	CASSAVLAGRRETQYF
-	TRBJ1-4	-	TRBV7-8	TGTGCCAGCAGCTTAGGGCTGGGGCCTGCTAATGAAAAACTGTTTTTT	CASSLGLGPANEKLFF
-	TRBJ2-1	few	TRBV4-3	TGCGCCAGCAGCCAAGATCAGGGATATGAGCAGTTCTTC	CASSQDQGYEQFF
-	TRBJ1-2	-	TRBV5-4	TGTGCCAGCAGCCGGACACAGGGTCATGGCTACACCTTC	CASSRTQGHGYTF
-	TRBJ1-5	-	TRBV7-2	TGTGCCAGCAGCTTAGCCCACAGAAATCAGCCCCAGCATTTT	CASSLAHRNQPQHF
-	TRBJ1-1	-	TRBV5-5	TGTGCCAGCAGCTTGTGGGTATCGGAGGGAGCTTTCTTT	CASSLWVSEGAFF
TRBD2	TRBJ2-1	-	TRBV29-1	TGCAGCGAACTAGCGGGAGGAATCAATGAGCAGTTCTTC	CSELAGGINEQFF
-	TRBJ2-1	-	TRBV27	TGTGCCAGCAGTTTATCGGTCGTGGACAGTTGGAATGAGCAGTTCTTC	CASSLSVVDSWNEQFF
-	TRBJ2-7	-	TRBV28	TGTGCCAGCAGTTTAATGGCGGGATCCTACGAGCAGTACTTC	CASSLMAGSYEQYF
TRBD2	TRBJ2-2	-	TRBV5-1	TGCGCCAGCAGCCTGTCGGGAGGGAACGGCGGGGAGCTGTTTTTT	CASSLSGGNGGELFF
TRBD2	TRBJ2-1	-	TRBV27	TGTGCCAGCAGTTTAGGGCTAGCGGGGTACTACAATGAGCAGTTCTTC	CASSLGLAGYYNEQFF
-	TRBJ1-2	-	TRBV28	TGTGCCAGCAGATTACCCGGGGTGGACTATGGCTACACCTTC	CASRLPGVDYGYTF
TRBD1	TRBJ2-1	-	TRBV15	TGTGCCACCAGCACGGACAGGGACATCTACAATGAGCAGTTCTTC	CATSTDRDIYNEQFF
-	TRBJ1-2	-	TRBV6-5	TGTGCCAGCAGTGCTCGAGGGGGTAACTATGGCTACACCTTC	CASSARGGNYGYTF
TRBD2	TRBJ2-7	-	TRBV19	TGTGCCTGTGGACTAGCGGGAGGCGAGCAGTACTTC	CACGLAGGEQYF
-	TRBJ2-3	-	TRBV5-1	TGCGCCAGCCAGCGTAGCACAGATACGCAGTATTTT	CASQRSTDTQYF
-	TRBJ2-7	-	TRBV28	TGTGCCAGCAGCCCTCATACAGGGATCTCCTACGAGCAGTACTTC	CASSPHTGISYEQYF
-	TRBJ2-6	once	TRBV27	TGTGCCACCCAGAGGCAGGGGGGCTTATCTGGGGCCAACGTCCTGACTTTC	CATQRQGGLSGANVLTF
-	TRBJ1-1	-	TRBV29-1	TGCAGCGTTGGCCGACCCCGGGGCACTGAAGCTTTCTTT	CSVGRPRGTEAFF
-	TRBJ1-4	-	TRBV4-3	TGCGCCAGCAGCCAACCCGGGACATTAGGTGGAGAAAAACTGTTTTTT	CASSQPGTLGGEKLFF
-	TRBJ2-2	many	TRBV4-2	TGTGCCAGCAGCCAAGAGTGGCAGGGGACCACCGGGGAGCTGTTTTTT	CASSQEWQGTTGELFF
-	TRBJ2-3	-	TRBV7-2	TGTGCCAGCAGCTTAGTAGCCCTACGGGAGAGTACGCAGTATTTT	CASSLVALRESTQYF
TRBD2	TRBJ2-1	-	TRBV4-1	TGCGCCAGCAGCGGTGTAGCGGGACCTTCCTACAATGAGCAGTTCTTC	CASSGVAGPSYNEQFF
-	TRBJ2-7	-	TRBV28	TGTGCCAGCAACCTACAGGGAAACGAGCAGTACTTC	CASNLQGNEQYF
-	TRBJ2-1	-	TRBV5-1	TGCGCCAGCAGCTTTAGCAACGAGCAGTTCTTC	CASSFSNEQFF
-	TRBJ1-1	-	TRBV18	TGTGCCAGCTCACTAAACGCCAGGAACACTGAAGCTTTCTTT	CASSLNARNTEAFF
TRBD1	TRBJ1-5	-	TRBV6-1	TGTGCCAGCAGTGAAGCGGGGGAAGATTTAGGACAGGGGGTGAGCAATCAGCCCCAGCATTTT	CASSEAGEDLGQGVSNQPQHF
-	TRBJ1-2	-	TRBV10-2	TGCGCCAGCAGTGAGCCAGCTAACTATGGCTACACCTTC	CASSEPANYGYTF
-	TRBJ2-7	-	TRBV10-2	TGCGCCAGCAGGGAACTAAGGTTCGCAGGTTCACCGGGAGAGCAGTACTTC	CASRELRFAGSPGEQYF
TRBD2	TRBJ2-5	-	TRBV6-5	TGTGCCAGCAGTCAAACTAGCGTGCAAGAGACCCAGTACTTC	CASSQTSVQETQYF
TRBD2	TRBJ2-7	-	TRBV6-4	TGTGCCAGCAGGGTTGAGACTAGCGGGAGAACCGAGACCTACGAGCAGTACTTC	CASRVETSGRTETYEQYF
-	TRBJ1-1	-	TRBV19	TGTGCCAGTAGTATAGGCGCGAACACTGAAGCTTTCTTT	CASSIGANTEAFF
-	TRBJ2-7	-	TRBV27	TGTGCCAGCAGCTTAGTCAGGGCAGGAGATAACGAGCAGTACTTC	CASSLVRAGDNEQYF
-	TRBJ2-3	-	TRBV27	TGTGCCAGCAGCATCGGACAGAGCGGCACAGATACGCAGTATTTT	CASSIGQSGTDTQYF
-	TRBJ1-6	-	TRBV2	TGTGCCAGTACAGAAGACTATAATTCACCCCTCCACTTT	CASTEDYNSPLHF
-	TRBJ2-7	-	TRBV25-1	TGTGCCAGCAGCACCACAGGAGGGGGCAAGCAGTACTTC	CASSTTGGGKQYF